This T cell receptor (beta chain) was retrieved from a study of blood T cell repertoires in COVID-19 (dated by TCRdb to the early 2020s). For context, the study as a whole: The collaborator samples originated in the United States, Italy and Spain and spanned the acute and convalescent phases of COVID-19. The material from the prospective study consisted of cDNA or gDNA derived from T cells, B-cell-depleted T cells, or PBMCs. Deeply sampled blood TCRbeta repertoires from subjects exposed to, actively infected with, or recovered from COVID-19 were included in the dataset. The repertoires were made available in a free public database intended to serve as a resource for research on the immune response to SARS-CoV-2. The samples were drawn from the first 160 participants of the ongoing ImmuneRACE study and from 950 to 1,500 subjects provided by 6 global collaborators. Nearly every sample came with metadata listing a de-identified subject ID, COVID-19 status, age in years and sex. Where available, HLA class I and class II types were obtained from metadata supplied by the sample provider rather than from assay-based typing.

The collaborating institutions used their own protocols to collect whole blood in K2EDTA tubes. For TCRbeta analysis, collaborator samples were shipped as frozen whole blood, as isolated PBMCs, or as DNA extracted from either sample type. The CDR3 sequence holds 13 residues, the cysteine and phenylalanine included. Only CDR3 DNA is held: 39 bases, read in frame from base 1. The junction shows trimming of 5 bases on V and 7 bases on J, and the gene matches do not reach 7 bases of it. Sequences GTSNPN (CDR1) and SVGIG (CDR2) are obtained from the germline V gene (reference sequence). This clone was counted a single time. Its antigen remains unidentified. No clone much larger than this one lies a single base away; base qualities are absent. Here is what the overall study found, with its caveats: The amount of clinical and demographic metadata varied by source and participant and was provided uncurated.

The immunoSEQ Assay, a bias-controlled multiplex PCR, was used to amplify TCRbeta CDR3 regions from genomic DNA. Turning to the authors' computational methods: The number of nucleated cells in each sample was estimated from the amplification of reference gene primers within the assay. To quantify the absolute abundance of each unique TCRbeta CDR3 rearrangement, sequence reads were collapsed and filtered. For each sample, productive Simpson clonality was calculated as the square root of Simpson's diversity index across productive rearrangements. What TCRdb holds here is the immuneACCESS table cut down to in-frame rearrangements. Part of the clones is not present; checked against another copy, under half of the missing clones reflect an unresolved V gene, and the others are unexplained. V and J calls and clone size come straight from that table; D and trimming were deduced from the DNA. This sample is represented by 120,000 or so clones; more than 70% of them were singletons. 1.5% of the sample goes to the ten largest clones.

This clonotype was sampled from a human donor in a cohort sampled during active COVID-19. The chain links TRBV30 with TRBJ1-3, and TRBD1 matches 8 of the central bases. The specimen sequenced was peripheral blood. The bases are TGTGCCTGGTCACAGGGGGGAAGGAACACCATATATTTT. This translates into CAWSQGGRNTIYF.